Sequencing of this T cell receptor beta chain was carried out in a study of blood T cell repertoires in COVID-19. In the study's own analysis: Quantification of nucleated cells was approximated via reference gene primer amplification. Profiled with immunoSEQ multiplex PCR; TCRdb holds only in-frame clones, not every one. The V and J calls and clone size are taken from that table; D and trimming were inferred from the DNA. The repertoire holds about 150,000 clones, with roughly four fifths as singletons. The CDR3 has 15 amino acids. CDR1 is SGHRS, CDR2 YFSETQ, per germline. V shed 0 bases, J shed 7 bases, and the junction held 5 bases outside the gene matches.

The material sequenced was peripheral blood. The clonotype comes from a woman aged 60-70 years with COVID-19, enrolled during active disease. The chain recombines TRBV5-1 with TRBJ1-4; 8 bases map to TRBD1. CDR3 in amino acids: CASSLVTGEGEKLFF. CDR3 in DNA: TGCGCCAGCAGCTTGGTGACAGGGGAAGGTGAAAAACTGTTTTTT.